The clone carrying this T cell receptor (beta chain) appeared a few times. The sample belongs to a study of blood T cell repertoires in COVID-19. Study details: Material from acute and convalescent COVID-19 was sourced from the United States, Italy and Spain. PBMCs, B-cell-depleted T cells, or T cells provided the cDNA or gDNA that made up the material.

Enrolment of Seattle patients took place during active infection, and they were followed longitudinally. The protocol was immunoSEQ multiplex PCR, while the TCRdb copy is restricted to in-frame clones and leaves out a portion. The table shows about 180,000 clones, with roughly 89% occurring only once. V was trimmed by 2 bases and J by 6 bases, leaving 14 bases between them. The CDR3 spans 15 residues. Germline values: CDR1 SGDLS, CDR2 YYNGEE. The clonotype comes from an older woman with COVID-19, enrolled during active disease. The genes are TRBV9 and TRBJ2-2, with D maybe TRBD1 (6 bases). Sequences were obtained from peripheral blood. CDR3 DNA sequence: TGTGCCAGCAGCGTGGGCCCAGGGGTCCCCGGGGAGCTGTTTTTT. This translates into CASSVGPGVPGELFF.